This T cell receptor (beta chain) was captured in a study of blood T cells in healthy people across ages. The study, taken as a whole, reports: Long-lived donors carried more naive CD4+ cells and greater diversity than aged donors. Researchers judged that diversity estimates from one million T cells fell short of true values.

The germline CDR1 and CDR2 sequences are SGHDT and YYEEEE. The CDR3 loop spans 15 amino acids. A sample-barcoded 5' primer and a J-beta primer mix were used in a second PCR of about 6 to 12 cycles. TCRdb itself ran the 5' RACE reads through MiXCR, one entry per CDR3 protein. The table lists about 1 million distinct CDR3 sequences, less than 50% of them singletons. This clonotype has a handful of counts. No antigen is known for it. The receptor was derived from a woman in her sixties in good health. The V call is TRBV5-6, the J call TRBJ2-4; weak D call: TRBD1 (5 bases). The DNA end is a closer match to TRBJ2-7, so the J assignment may be wrong. Specimen: blood. CDR3 amino acids: CASSFDRQGRTEQYF. CDR3 in DNA: TGTGCCAGCAGCTTTGATCGGCAGGGAAGGACCGAGCAGTACTTC.